These 2 T cell receptor beta chains share one sample of origin, sequenced in a study of blood T cell repertoires in COVID-19. Assay used: immunoSEQ multiplex PCR; TCRdb lists only in-frame clones, some missing. The table has 75,000 to 100,000 clones, more than 75% seen once. The sample was peripheral blood. The receptors originated from a human donor in a cohort sampled during active COVID-19.

V and J are TRBV21-1 and TRBJ2-1; no DNA check was done on the table's D call, TRBD2. TRBV21-1 is recorded as a pseudogene. The CDR3 contains 18 residues. CDR3 sequence reads: CASSQPGSGTSGCHEQFF. CDR3 in DNA: TGTGCCAGCAGCCAACCCGGATCTGGGACTAGCGGGTGCCATGAGCAGTTCTTC.

V and J are TRBV11-1 and TRBJ2-5, with a weak D call TRBD2 (5 bases). CDR3 size: 16 residues. Looked up from germline, CDR1 is SGHAT and CDR2 is FQDESV (reference sequence). Trimming removed 1 base at V and 5 bases at J, with 17 bases between. The CDR3 reads CASSLERGTNWETQYF. Written as DNA, the CDR3 is TGTGCCAGCAGCTTAGAACGGGGAACTAATTGGGAGACCCAGTACTTC.